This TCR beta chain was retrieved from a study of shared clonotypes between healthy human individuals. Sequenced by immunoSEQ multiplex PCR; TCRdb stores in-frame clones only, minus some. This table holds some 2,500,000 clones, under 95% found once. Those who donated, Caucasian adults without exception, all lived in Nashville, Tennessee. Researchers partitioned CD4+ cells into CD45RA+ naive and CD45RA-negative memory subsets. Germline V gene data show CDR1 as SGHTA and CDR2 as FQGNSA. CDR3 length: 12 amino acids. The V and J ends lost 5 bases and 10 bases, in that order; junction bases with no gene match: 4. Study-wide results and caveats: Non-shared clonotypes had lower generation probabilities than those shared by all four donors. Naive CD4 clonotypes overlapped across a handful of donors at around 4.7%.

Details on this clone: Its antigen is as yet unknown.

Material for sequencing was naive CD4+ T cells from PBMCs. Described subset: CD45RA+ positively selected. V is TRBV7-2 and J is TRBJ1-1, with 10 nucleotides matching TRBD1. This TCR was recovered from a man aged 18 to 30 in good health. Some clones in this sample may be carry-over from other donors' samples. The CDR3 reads CASSRQGAGAFF. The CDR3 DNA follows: TGTGCCAGCAGCAGACAGGGGGCGGGAGCTTTCTTT.